This paragraph reports one T cell receptor beta chain. The antigen remains unidentified. TCRdb called the 5' RACE reads again in MiXCR, with one record for every CDR3 protein. The repertoire has 200,000 or so distinct CDR3 sequences, more than 8% of them found once; the top ten carry 3.5% to 4%. The sample is drawn from a study of T-cell memory formation after mild COVID-19. Background on the study: TCR clustering was largely donor specific.

Study results and limitations: CD4+ bias marked clones expanding day 15 to 37, unlike balanced contracting clones. Contracting CD4+ clones sat mainly in CM and EM; CD8+ in EMRA.

The CDR3 runs 16 residues. Germline assignment: CDR1 SGHRS and CDR2 YFSETQ. Unmatched junction bases numbered 10, after V lost 4 bases and J lost 2 bases. The V call is TRBV5-1, the J call TRBJ2-5; the match to TRBD2 covers 8 bases. The receptor was isolated from a man aged 18 to 29 who had mild COVID-19 (a few samples of this study predate the infection). Cell type and time point are not known. Input material: PBMCs or a T cell subset sorted from them (not recorded which). The CDR3 DNA follows: TGCGCCAGCAGCCCATTTAGCGGGGCCGTGCAAGAGACCCAGTACTTC. Its protein product is CASSPFSGAVQETQYF. Drawing the rest from reference TRBV5-1 and TRBJ2-5, the complete variable domain is KAGVTQTPRYLIKTRGQQVTLSCSPISGHRSVSWYQQTPGQGLQFLFEYFSETQRNKGNFPGRFSGRQFSNSRSEMNVSTLELGDSALYLCASSPFSGAVQETQYFGPGTRLLVL.